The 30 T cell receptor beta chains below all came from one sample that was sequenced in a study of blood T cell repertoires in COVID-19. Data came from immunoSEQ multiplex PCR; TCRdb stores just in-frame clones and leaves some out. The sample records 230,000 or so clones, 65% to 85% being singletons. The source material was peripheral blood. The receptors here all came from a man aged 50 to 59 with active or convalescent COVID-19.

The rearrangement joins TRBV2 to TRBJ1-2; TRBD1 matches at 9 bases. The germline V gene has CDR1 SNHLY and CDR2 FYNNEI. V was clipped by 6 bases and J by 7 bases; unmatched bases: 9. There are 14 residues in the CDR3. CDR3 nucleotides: TGTGCCAGCAGGGGACAGGGTAGTGCCCCTGGCTACACCTTC. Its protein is CASRGQGSAPGYTF.

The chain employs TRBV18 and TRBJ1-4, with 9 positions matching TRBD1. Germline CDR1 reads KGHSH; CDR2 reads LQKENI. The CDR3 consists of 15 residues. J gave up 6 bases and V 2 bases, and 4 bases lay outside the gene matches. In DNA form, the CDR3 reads TGTGCCAGCTCACCATCGACAGGGGGGGATGAAAAACTGTTTTTT. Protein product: CASSPSTGGDEKLFF.

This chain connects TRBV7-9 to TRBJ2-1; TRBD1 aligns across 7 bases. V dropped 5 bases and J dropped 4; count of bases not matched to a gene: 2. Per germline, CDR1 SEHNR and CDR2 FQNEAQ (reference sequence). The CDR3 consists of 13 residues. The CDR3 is CASSPGQYNEQFF. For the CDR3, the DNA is TGTGCCAGCAGCCCGGGACAGTACAATGAGCAGTTCTTC. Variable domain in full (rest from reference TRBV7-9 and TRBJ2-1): DTGVSQNPRHKITKRGQNVTFRCDPISEHNRLYWYRQTLGQGPEFLTYFQNEAQLEKSRLLSDRFSAERPKGSFSTLEIQRTEQGDSAMYLCASSPGQYNEQFFGPGTRLTVL.

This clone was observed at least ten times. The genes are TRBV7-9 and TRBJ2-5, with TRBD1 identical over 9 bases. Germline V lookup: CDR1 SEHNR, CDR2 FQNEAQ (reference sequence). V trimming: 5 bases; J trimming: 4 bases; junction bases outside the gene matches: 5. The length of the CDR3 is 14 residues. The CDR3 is CASSAGTGIETQYF. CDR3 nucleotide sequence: TGTGCCAGCAGCGCCGGGACAGGGATAGAGACCCAGTACTTC.

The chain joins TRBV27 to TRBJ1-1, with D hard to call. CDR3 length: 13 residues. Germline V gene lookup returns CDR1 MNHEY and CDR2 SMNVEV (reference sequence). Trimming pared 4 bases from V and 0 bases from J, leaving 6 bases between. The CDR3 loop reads CASSSTLNTEAFF. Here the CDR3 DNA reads TGTGCCAGCAGTTCCACTTTGAACACTGAAGCTTTCTTT.

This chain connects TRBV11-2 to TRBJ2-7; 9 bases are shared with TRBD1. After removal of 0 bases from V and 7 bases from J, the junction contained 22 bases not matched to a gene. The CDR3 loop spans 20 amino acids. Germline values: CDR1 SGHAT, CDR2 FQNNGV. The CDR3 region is CASSLDPRQGEDRPLGEQYF. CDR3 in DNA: TGTGCCAGCAGCTTAGATCCCAGACAGGGGGAGGATCGGCCGTTGGGGGAGCAGTACTTC. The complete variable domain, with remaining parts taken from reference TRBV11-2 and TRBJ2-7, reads EAGVAQSPRYKIIEKRQSVAFWCNPISGHATLYWYQQILGQGPKLLIQFQNNGVVDDSQLPKDRFSAERLKGVDSTLKIQPAKLEDSAVYLCASSLDPRQGEDRPLGEQYFGPGTRLTVT.

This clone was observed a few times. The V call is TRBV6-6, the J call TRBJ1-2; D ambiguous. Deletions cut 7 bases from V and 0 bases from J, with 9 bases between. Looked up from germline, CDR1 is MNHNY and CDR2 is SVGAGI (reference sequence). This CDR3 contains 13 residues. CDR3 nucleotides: TGTGCCAGCACCCCCGGAGCTAACTATGGCTACACCTTC. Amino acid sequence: CASTPGANYGYTF.

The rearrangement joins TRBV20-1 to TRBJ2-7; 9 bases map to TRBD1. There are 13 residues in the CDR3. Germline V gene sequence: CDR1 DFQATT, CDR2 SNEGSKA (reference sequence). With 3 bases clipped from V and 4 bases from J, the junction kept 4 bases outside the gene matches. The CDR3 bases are TGCAGTGCTAGTCTACAGGGGGCGTACGAGCAGTACTTC. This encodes CSASLQGAYEQYF.

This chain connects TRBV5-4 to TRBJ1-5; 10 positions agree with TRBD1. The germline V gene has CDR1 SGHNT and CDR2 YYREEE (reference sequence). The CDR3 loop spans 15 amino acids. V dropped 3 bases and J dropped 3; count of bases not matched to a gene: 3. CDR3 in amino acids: CASSSGQGPNQPQHF. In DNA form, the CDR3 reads TGTGCCAGCAGCTCGGGACAGGGGCCCAATCAGCCCCAGCATTTT. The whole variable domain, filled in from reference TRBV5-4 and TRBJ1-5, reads ETGVTQSPTHLIKTRGQQVTLRCSSQSGHNTVSWYQQALGQGPQFIFQYYREEENGRGNFPPRFSGLQFPNYSSELNVNALELDDSALYLCASSSGQGPNQPQHFGDGTRLSIL.

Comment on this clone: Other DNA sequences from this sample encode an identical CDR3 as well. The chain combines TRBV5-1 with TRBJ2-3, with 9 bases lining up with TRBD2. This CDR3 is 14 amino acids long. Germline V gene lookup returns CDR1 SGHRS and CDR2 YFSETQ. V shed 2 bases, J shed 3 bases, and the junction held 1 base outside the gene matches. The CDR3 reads CASSLSGGTDTQYF. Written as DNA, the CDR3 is TGCGCCAGCAGCTTAAGCGGGGGGACAGATACGCAGTATTTT.

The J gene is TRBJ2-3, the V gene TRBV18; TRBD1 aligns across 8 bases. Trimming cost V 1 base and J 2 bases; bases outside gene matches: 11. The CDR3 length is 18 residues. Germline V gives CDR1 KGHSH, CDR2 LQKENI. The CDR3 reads CASSPLSGGTSATDTQYF. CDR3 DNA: TGTGCCAGCTCACCACTTTCAGGGGGCACATCAGCCACAGATACGCAGTATTTT.

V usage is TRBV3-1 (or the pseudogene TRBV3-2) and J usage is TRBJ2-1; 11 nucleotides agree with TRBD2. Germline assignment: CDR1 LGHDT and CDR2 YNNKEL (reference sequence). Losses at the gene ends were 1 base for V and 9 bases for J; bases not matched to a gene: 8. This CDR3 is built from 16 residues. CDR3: CASSQGVLAGEAEQFF. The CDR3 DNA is TGTGCCAGCAGCCAAGGAGTACTAGCGGGGGAGGCTGAGCAGTTCTTC.

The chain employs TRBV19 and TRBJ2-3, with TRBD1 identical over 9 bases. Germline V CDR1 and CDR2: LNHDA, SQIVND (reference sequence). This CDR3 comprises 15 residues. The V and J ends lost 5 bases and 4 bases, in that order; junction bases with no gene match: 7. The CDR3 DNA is TGTGCCAGTAGTGTCCACAGGGGGCACGCAGATACGCAGTATTTT. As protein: CASSVHRGHADTQYF.

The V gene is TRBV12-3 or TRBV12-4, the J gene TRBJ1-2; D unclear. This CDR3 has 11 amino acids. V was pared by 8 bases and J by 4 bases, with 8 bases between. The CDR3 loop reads CASGPGYGYTF. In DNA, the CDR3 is TGTGCCAGCGGCCCGGGCTATGGCTACACCTTC.

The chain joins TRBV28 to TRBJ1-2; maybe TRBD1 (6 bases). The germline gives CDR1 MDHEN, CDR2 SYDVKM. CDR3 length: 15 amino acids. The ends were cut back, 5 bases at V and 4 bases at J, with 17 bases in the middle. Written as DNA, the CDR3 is TGTGCCAGCAGTCCCACAGGGACCTCTGCCTATGGCTACACCTTC. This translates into CASSPTGTSAYGYTF.

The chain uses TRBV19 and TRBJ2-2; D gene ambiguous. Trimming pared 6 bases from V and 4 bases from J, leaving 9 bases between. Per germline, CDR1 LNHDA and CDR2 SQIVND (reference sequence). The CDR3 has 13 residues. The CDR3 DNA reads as TGTGCCAGTAGCAGGTCTCTCACCGGGGAGCTGTTTTTT. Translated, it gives CASSRSLTGELFF.

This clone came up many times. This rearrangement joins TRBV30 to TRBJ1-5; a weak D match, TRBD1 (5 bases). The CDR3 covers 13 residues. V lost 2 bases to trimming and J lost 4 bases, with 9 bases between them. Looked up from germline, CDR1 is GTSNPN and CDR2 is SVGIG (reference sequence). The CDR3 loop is CAWSPKGNQPQHF. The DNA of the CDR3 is TGTGCCTGGAGTCCCAAGGGGAATCAGCCCCAGCATTTT.

The DNA of the CDR3 is TGTGCCAGCAGCTACACCGGGACTAGTAAGTTCTTC. It specifies CASSYTGTSKFF. V usage is TRBV12-3 or TRBV12-4 and J usage is TRBJ2-1; 8 nucleotides agree with TRBD2. Trimming at V came to 6 bases and at J to 14 bases, leaving 9 bases not matched to a gene. The CDR3 extends over 12 amino acids.

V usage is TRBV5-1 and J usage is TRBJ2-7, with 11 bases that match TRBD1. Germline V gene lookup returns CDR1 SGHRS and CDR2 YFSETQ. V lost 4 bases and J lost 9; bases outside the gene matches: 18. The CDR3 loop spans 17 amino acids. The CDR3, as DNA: TGCGCCAGCAGCGCAGGCTTGGACAGGGGGCGCTTTCTCCGGCAGTACTTC. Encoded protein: CASSAGLDRGRFLRQYF. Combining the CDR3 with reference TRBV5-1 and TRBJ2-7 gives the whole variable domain KAGVTQTPRYLIKTRGQQVTLSCSPISGHRSVSWYQQTPGQGLQFLFEYFSETQRNKGNFPGRFSGRQFSNSRSEMNVSTLELGDSALYLCASSAGLDRGRFLRQYFGPGTRLTVT.

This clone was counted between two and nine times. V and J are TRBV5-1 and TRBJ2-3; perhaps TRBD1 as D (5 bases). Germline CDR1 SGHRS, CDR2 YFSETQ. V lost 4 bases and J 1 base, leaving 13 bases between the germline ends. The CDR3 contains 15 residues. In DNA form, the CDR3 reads TGCGCCAGCAGCAGAGATAAAGGGGGCACAGATACGCAGTATTTT. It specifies CASSRDKGGTDTQYF.

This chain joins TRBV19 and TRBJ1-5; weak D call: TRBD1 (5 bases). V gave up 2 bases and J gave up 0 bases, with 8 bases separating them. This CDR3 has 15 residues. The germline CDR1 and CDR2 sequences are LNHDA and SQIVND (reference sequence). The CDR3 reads CASSIMTVSNQPQHF. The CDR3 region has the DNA TGTGCCAGTAGTATAATGACAGTTAGCAATCAGCCCCAGCATTTT.

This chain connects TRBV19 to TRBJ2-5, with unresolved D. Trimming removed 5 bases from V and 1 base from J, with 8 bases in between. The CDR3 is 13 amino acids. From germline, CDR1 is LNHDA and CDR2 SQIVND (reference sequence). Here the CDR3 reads CASSQDIQETQYF. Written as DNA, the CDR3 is TGTGCCAGTAGTCAAGACATCCAAGAGACCCAGTACTTC.

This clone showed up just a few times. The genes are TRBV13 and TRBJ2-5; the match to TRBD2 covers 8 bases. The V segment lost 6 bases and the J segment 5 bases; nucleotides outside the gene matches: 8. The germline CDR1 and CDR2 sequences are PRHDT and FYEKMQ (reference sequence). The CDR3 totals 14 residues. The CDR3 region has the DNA TGTGCCAGCAGTTACGGGACTAGGAGGGAGACCCAGTACTTC. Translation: CASSYGTRRETQYF.

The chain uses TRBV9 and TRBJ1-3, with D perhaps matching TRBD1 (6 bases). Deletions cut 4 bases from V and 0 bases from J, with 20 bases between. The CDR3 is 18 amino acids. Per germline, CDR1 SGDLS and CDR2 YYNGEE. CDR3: CASSPSPGTSSSGNTIYF. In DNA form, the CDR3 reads TGTGCCAGCAGCCCCAGTCCCGGGACATCGAGCTCTGGAAACACCATATATTTT.

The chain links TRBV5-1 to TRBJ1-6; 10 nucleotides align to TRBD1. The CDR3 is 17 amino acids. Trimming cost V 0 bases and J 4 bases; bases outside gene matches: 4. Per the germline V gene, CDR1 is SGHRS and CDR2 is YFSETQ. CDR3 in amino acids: CASSLERTGGYNSPLHF. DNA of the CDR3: TGCGCCAGCAGCTTGGAACGGACAGGGGGTTATAATTCACCCCTCCACTTT.

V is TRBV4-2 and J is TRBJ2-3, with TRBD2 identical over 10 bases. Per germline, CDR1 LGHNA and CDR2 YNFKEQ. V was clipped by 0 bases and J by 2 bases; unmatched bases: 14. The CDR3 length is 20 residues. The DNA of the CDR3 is TGTGCCAGCAGCCAAGATACGGCGCCTAGCGGGGGAGTATACACAGATACGCAGTATTTT. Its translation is CASSQDTAPSGGVYTDTQYF.

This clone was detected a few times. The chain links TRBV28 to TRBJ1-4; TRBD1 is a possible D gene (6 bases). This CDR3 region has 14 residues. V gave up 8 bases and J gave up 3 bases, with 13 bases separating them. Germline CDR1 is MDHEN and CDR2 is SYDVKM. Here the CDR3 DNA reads TGTGCCAGCGGTACAGGGAAGGCTAATGAAAAACTGTTTTTT. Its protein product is CASGTGKANEKLFF.

The CDR3 is CASSPPEGSTGELFF. For the CDR3, the DNA is TGTGCCAGCAGCCCCCCGGAGGGATCCACCGGGGAGCTGTTTTTT. The chain carries TRBV7-2 and TRBJ2-2; perhaps TRBD2 as D (6 bases). The germline V gene has CDR1 SGHTA and CDR2 FQGNSA. V was trimmed by 5 bases and J by 4 bases, leaving 14 bases between them. The CDR3 contains 15 residues.

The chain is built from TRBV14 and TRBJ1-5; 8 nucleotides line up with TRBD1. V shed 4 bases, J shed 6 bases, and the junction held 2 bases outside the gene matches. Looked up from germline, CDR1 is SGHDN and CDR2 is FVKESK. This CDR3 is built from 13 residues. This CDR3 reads CASSLTGGQPQHF. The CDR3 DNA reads TGTGCCAGCAGCCTCACAGGGGGTCAGCCCCAGCATTTT.

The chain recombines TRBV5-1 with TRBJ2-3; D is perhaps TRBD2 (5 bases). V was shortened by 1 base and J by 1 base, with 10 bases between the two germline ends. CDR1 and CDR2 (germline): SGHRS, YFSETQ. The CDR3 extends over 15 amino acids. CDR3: CASSLSLRGTDTQYF. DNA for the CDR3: TGCGCCAGCAGCTTGTCTCTGCGGGGCACAGATACGCAGTATTTT.